These T cell receptor beta chains were read from a single sample in a study of blood T cell repertoires in COVID-19. Libraries were prepared by immunoSEQ multiplex PCR; TCRdb keeps only in-frame clonotypes and omits some of them. The repertoire consists of a few hundred thousand clones, with about four fifths occurring once and the leading ten covering roughly 1.3%. Sequenced sample: peripheral blood. These receptors were obtained from a woman aged 45-60 years with acute or convalescent COVID-19. The CDR3 runs from the conserved cysteine through the conserved F or W. D genes are given only for firm matches. The size entry is marked missing in some rows and otherwise reads once, few, many or a size class.

>TRBJ2-5|TRBV18|-|-
CASSTGRHQETQYF
TGTGCCAGCTCGACAGGGAGGCACCAAGAGACCCAGTACTTC
>TRBJ1-3|TRBV18|-|-
CASSPSDSGDTIYF
TGTGCCAGCTCACCCTCGGACAGCGGGGACACCATATATTTT
>TRBJ1-3|TRBV11-2|-|-
CASRPVSTGTIYF
TGTGCCAGCAGACCCGTCTCCACCGGGACCATATATTTT
>TRBJ1-5|TRBV5-8|-|TRBD1
CASSFETGGAYSNQPQHF
TGTGCCAGCAGCTTCGAAACAGGGGGCGCTTATAGCAATCAGCCCCAGCATTTT
>TRBJ1-5|TRBV3-1/TRBV3-2|-|TRBD1
CASSQGGRGQGQPQHF
TGTGCCAGCAGCCAAGGGGGCAGGGGGCAGGGTCAGCCCCAGCATTTT
>TRBJ1-5|TRBV6-2/TRBV6-3|-|TRBD1
CASSYSDRSQPQHF
TGTGCCAGCAGTTACTCGGACAGGAGTCAGCCCCAGCATTTT
>TRBJ2-4|TRBV3-1/TRBV3-2|-|TRBD1
CASSKPDREIQYF
TGTGCCAGCAGCAAACCGGACAGGGAGATTCAGTACTTC
>TRBJ1-4|TRBV2|-|-
CASSAYRDEEKLFF
TGTGCCAGCAGTGCGTACAGGGACGAAGAAAAACTGTTTTTT
>TRBJ2-5|TRBV7-8|-|TRBD1
CASSYGYRGDQETQYF
TGTGCCAGCAGCTACGGTTACAGGGGGGACCAAGAGACCCAGTACTTC
>TRBJ2-1|TRBV5-1|-|TRBD2
CASSFSTSGGYNEQFF
TGCGCCAGCAGCTTTTCGACTAGCGGGGGCTACAATGAGCAGTTCTTC
>TRBJ2-5|TRBV5-1|-|TRBD1
CASYSMGTGAATQYF
TGCGCCAGCTACTCAATGGGGACAGGGGCCGCCACCCAGTACTTC
>TRBJ1-2|TRBV27|few|TRBD1
CASSRQGEDYGYTF
TGTGCCAGCAGTCGACAGGGGGAAGACTATGGCTACACCTTC
>TRBJ1-5|TRBV27|-|TRBD1
CASSPGQGINQPQHF
TGTGCCAGCAGTCCGGGACAGGGAATCAATCAGCCCCAGCATTTT
>TRBJ2-7|TRBV30|-|-
CAWSVTKAYEQYF
TGTGCCTGGAGTGTAACTAAAGCCTACGAGCAGTACTTC
>TRBJ2-1|TRBV7-3|few|-
CASSVSGGSSYNEQFF
TGTGCCAGCAGCGTTAGTGGCGGAAGCTCCTACAATGAGCAGTTCTTC
>TRBJ2-2|TRBV7-9|-|-
CASSLLGSWELFF
TGTGCCAGCAGCCTCCTAGGATCTTGGGAGCTGTTTTTT
>TRBJ1-2|TRBV19|-|TRBD1
CASGPGQGGGYTF
TGTGCCAGTGGCCCGGGACAGGGGGGTGGCTACACCTTC
>TRBJ1-2|TRBV6-6|-|TRBD1
CASSYHTGVVDYGYTF
TGTGCCAGCAGTTACCATACAGGGGTTGTGGACTATGGCTACACCTTC
>TRBJ2-3|TRBV15|-|TRBD2
CATSRGRIAGVTDTQYF
TGTGCCACCAGCAGAGGGCGGATAGCGGGAGTGACAGATACGCAGTATTTT
>TRBJ1-1|TRBV7-2|-|-
CASSLAFGQYTEAFF
TGTGCCAGCAGCTTAGCGTTCGGACAGTACACTGAAGCTTTCTTT
>TRBJ2-5|TRBV5-5|-|TRBD2
CASSFAGGGPLQETQYF
TGTGCCAGCAGCTTTGCCGGCGGGGGGCCTCTCCAAGAGACCCAGTACTTC
>TRBJ1-5|TRBV4-1|-|-
CASSQDGGPRQPQHF
TGCGCCAGCAGCCAAGACGGAGGACCACGTCAGCCCCAGCATTTT
>TRBJ2-7|TRBV11-2|-|TRBD2
CASSFEIAGAYEQYF
TGTGCCAGCAGCTTCGAGATAGCGGGAGCTTACGAGCAGTACTTC
>TRBJ2-2|TRBV7-9|-|TRBD1
CASLQGERRGTGELFF
TGTGCCAGCCTCCAGGGAGAGCGCAGGGGGACCGGGGAGCTGTTTTTT
>TRBJ2-3|TRBV7-3|-|TRBD2
CASSPGLAGNTDTQYF
TGTGCCAGCAGCCCGGGACTAGCGGGCAACACAGATACGCAGTATTTT
>TRBJ1-5|TRBV19|-|TRBD1
CASRVGTGIDQPQHF
TGTGCCAGTAGAGTTGGGACAGGGATCGATCAGCCCCAGCATTTT
>TRBJ2-1|TRBV24-1|-|-
CATSDPGLNEQFF
TGTGCCACCAGTGACCCGGGACTTAATGAGCAGTTCTTC
>TRBJ2-1|TRBV7-2|once|TRBD2
CASSLALADNEQFF
TGTGCCAGCAGCTTAGCACTAGCGGACAATGAGCAGTTCTTC
>TRBJ1-2|TRBV12-5|-|-
CASGLQANYGYTF
TGTGCTAGTGGTTTACAAGCTAACTATGGCTACACCTTC
>TRBJ1-1|TRBV29-1|-|TRBD1
CSVGGTGKSEAFF
TGCAGCGTTGGAGGGACAGGGAAGTCTGAAGCTTTCTTT
>TRBJ2-6|TRBV10-3|-|-
CAISNDRSGANVLTF
TGTGCCATCAGTAACGACAGGTCCGGGGCCAACGTCCTGACTTTC
>TRBJ1-2|TRBV27|-|TRBD1
CASSLSPTGDGYTF
TGTGCCAGCAGTTTATCACCGACAGGGGATGGCTACACCTTC
>TRBJ1-2|TRBV7-2|-|-
CASSLARPDTNYGYTF
TGTGCCAGCAGCTTAGCGAGGCCGGATACTAACTATGGCTACACCTTC
>TRBJ1-6|TRBV5-1|-|-
CASSLDTTASSYNSPLHF
TGCGCCAGCAGCCTGGATACGACAGCTAGCTCCTATAATTCACCCCTCCACTTT
>TRBJ2-3|TRBV7-2|-|TRBD2
CASSLNGRFTDTQYF
TGTGCCAGCAGCTTAAACGGGAGGTTCACAGATACGCAGTATTTT
>TRBJ2-1|TRBV10-1|-|TRBD2
CASSGGLAGGSSYNEQFF
TGCGCCAGCAGTGGCGGACTAGCGGGGGGGAGCTCCTACAATGAGCAGTTCTTC
>TRBJ2-1|TRBV7-2|-|TRBD2
CASSLLAGNSNNEQFF
TGTGCCAGCAGCTTGCTAGCGGGGAATTCCAACAATGAGCAGTTCTTC
>TRBJ2-1|TRBV9|-|TRBD2
CASSPRGGGNEQFF
TGTGCCAGCAGCCCCCGCGGGGGGGGGAATGAGCAGTTCTTC
>TRBJ2-7|TRBV14|once|TRBD2
CASSQELAGGIYEQYF
TGTGCCAGCAGCCAAGAACTAGCGGGAGGGATCTACGAGCAGTACTTC
>TRBJ2-2|TRBV27|-|-
CASSFGTLNTGELFF
TGTGCCAGCAGTTTCGGGACACTAAACACCGGGGAGCTGTTTTTT
>TRBJ1-1|TRBV27|-|-
CASSLTGRGSEAFF
TGTGCCAGCAGTTTAACAGGGAGAGGGTCTGAAGCTTTCTTT
>TRBJ2-2|TRBV5-4|-|-
CASSSTTNTGELFF
TGTGCCAGCAGCTCGACTACGAACACCGGGGAGCTGTTTTTT
>TRBJ1-1|TRBV28|-|TRBD1
CASSKQGAPNTEAFF
TGTGCCAGCAGTAAACAGGGGGCCCCGAACACTGAAGCTTTCTTT
>TRBJ2-2|TRBV7-9|once|-
CASSPGLNTGELFF
TGTGCCAGCAGCCCGGGACTCAACACCGGGGAGCTGTTTTTT
>TRBJ1-2|TRBV4-3|-|TRBD1
CASSQAPGQGKLYGYTF
TGCGCCAGCAGCCAAGCGCCGGGACAGGGTAAACTCTATGGCTACACCTTC
>TRBJ1-1|TRBV2|-|-
CASSLRQSNTEAFF
TGTGCCAGCAGTCTGAGACAGTCGAACACTGAAGCTTTCTTT
>TRBJ1-4|TRBV5-4|-|-
CASSRSVSADEKLFF
TGTGCCAGCAGCCGCTCGGTTTCCGCGGATGAAAAACTGTTTTTT
>TRBJ2-7|TRBV19|-|-
CASSIGRGQSYEQYF
TGTGCCAGTAGTATAGGGCGAGGGCAGTCCTACGAGCAGTACTTC
>TRBJ1-5|TRBV12-5|-|-
CASGLVLGQPSSNQPQHF
TGTGCTAGTGGTTTGGTACTCGGACAGCCCTCTAGCAATCAGCCCCAGCATTTT
>TRBJ2-1|TRBV3-1/TRBV3-2|-|TRBD2
CASSLASGGGNEQFF
TGTGCCAGCAGCCTCGCTAGCGGGGGGGGCAATGAGCAGTTCTTC
>TRBJ1-5|TRBV7-2|-|-
CASSSQRGNQPQHF
TGTGCCAGCAGTTCTCAACGGGGCAATCAGCCCCAGCATTTT
>TRBJ2-3|TRBV7-2|-|TRBD2
CASSLSWAGVADTQYF
TGTGCCAGCAGCTTAAGTTGGGCGGGAGTTGCAGATACGCAGTATTTT
>TRBJ1-2|TRBV19|few|-
CASSWRSLYGYTF
TGTGCCAGTAGCTGGAGGTCCCTCTATGGCTACACCTTC
>TRBJ2-1|TRBV20-1|-|TRBD2
CSASSWLAGGPLFNEQFF
TGCAGTGCTAGTAGTTGGCTAGCGGGAGGTCCCCTTTTCAATGAGCAGTTCTTC
>TRBJ1-1|TRBV5-4|once|-
CASSSPVRGYDTEAFF
TGTGCCAGCAGCTCCCCGGTCCGAGGGTACGACACTGAAGCTTTCTTT
>TRBJ2-7|TRBV27|-|TRBD1
CASKNRGPSYEQYF
TGTGCCAGCAAAAACAGGGGGCCCTCCTACGAGCAGTACTTC
>TRBJ1-4|TRBV12-3/TRBV12-4|-|TRBD1
CASSLDRDEKLFF
TGTGCCAGCAGTTTGGACAGGGACGAAAAACTGTTTTTT
>TRBJ1-1|TRBV12-3/TRBV12-4|-|-
CASLSGGVGAFF
TGTGCCAGCCTTTCGGGAGGGGTCGGGGCTTTCTTT
>TRBJ1-2|TRBV6-5|-|TRBD1
CASIDRGGGYTF
TGTGCCAGCATCGACAGGGGAGGAGGCTACACCTTC